This T cell receptor beta chain was captured in a study of blood T cell repertoires in COVID-19. Across the study: Nucleic acid was either cDNA or gDNA, and it came from T cells, B-cell-depleted T cells, or PBMCs.

In the authors' workflow: Researchers report that nucleated cell counts were estimated from reference gene primer amplification. The assay was immunoSEQ multiplex PCR, and TCRdb's table has in-frame clones only and misses some. Clonal size and the V and J genes are those of that table, whereas D and trimming came from the DNA. The data contain over 200,000 clones, roughly nine tenths of them singletons. The CDR3 has 13 residues. V was cut by 6 bases and J by 11 bases, with 19 bases left in between. Germline CDR1 reads MNHNY; CDR2 reads SVGAGI (reference sequence). The sample taken for sequencing was PBMCs or T cells enriched from blood (not recorded which). This receptor was obtained from a man younger than 45 who had recovered from COVID-19. The gene calls are TRBV6-6 and TRBJ1-1, with D unclear. The CDR3 DNA follows: TGTGCCAGCAGCCCGGAGGCAAGGGCTAGCGCTTTCTTT. Protein sequence: CASSPEARASAFF.